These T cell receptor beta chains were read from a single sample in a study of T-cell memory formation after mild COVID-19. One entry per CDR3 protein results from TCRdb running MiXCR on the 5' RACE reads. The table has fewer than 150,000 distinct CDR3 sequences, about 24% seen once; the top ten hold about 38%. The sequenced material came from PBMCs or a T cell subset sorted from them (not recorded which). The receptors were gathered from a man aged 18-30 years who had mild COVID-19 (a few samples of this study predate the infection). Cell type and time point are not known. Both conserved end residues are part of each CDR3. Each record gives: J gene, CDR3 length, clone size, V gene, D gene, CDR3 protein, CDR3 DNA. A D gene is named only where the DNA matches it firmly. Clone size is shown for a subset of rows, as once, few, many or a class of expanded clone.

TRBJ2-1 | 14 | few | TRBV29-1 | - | CSVERLAAYNEQFF | TGCAGCGTTGAGCGGCTAGCCGCCTACAATGAGCAGTTCTTC
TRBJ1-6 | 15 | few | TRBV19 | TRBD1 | CASSLQAGGNSPLHF | TGTGCCAGTAGCCTCCAGGCAGGGGGGAATTCACCCCTCCACTTT
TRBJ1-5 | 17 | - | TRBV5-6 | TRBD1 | CASSSRPGTVGGQPQHF | TGTGCCAGCAGCTCGCGCCCCGGGACAGTAGGCGGCCAGCCCCAGCATTTT
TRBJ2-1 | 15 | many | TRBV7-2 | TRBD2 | CASSFSGSSYNEQFF | TGTGCCAGCAGCTTTAGCGGGAGCTCCTACAATGAGCAGTTCTTC
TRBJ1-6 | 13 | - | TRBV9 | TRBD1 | CASSDGTASPLHF | TGTGCCAGCAGCGACGGGACAGCTTCACCCCTCCACTTT
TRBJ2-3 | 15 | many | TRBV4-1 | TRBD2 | CASSPGTTYTDTQYF | TGCGCCAGCAGCCCAGGGACTACATACACAGATACGCAGTATTTT
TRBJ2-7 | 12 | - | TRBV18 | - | CASSSNQYEQYF | TGTGCCAGCTCATCGAATCAATACGAGCAGTACTTC
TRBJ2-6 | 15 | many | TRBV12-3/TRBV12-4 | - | CASSLLGSGANVLTF | TGTGCCAGCAGCCTCCTCGGGTCAGGGGCCAACGTCCTGACTTTC
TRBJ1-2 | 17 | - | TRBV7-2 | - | CASSSSQDNSRGEGYTF | TGTGCCAGCAGCAGCAGCCAGGATAATAGTAGGGGGGAGGGCTACACCTTC
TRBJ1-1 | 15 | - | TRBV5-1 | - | CASSWTPGASTEAFF | TGCGCCAGCAGCTGGACCCCAGGGGCAAGCACTGAAGCTTTCTTT
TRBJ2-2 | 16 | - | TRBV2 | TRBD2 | CASTPTSGLNTGELFF | TGTGCCAGCACTCCCACTAGCGGGTTAAACACCGGGGAGCTGTTTTTT
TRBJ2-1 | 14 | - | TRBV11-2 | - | CASSLEADNNEQFF | TGTGCCAGCAGCTTAGAGGCGGATAACAATGAGCAGTTCTTC
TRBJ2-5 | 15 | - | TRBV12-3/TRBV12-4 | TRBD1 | CASSLGDRAQETQYF | TGTGCCAGCAGCCTAGGGGACAGGGCTCAAGAGACCCAGTACTTC
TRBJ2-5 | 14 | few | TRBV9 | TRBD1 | CASSVGTGEETQYF | TGTGCCAGCAGCGTAGGGACAGGGGAAGAGACCCAGTACTTC
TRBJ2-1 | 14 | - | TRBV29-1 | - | CSARERSYYNEQFF | TGCAGCGCCAGAGAGCGGAGTTACTACAATGAGCAGTTCTTC
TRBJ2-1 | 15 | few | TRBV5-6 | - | CASSSPGLPYNEQFF | TGTGCCAGCAGCTCCCCGGGACTTCCCTACAATGAGCAGTTCTTC
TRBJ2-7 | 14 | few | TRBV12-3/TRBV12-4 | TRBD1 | CASSRQGFLGEQYF | TGTGCCAGCAGTCGACAGGGGTTTCTGGGCGAGCAGTACTTC
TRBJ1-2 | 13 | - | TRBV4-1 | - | CASSPPTPYGYTF | TGCGCCAGCAGCCCCCCAACCCCCTATGGCTACACCTTC
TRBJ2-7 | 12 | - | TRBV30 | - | CAWSVLGYEQYF | TGTGCCTGGAGTGTACTGGGATACGAGCAGTACTTC
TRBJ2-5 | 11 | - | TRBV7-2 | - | CASRAGETQYF | TGTGCCAGCAGAGCGGGAGAGACCCAGTACTTC
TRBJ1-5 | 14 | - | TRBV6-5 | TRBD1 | CASRSGGANQPQHF | TGTGCCAGCAGATCAGGGGGCGCAAATCAGCCCCAGCATTTT
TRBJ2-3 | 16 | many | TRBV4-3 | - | CASSQDMGRGPDTQYF | TGCGCCAGCAGCCAAGATATGGGTCGGGGCCCAGATACGCAGTATTTT
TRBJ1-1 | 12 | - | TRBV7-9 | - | CASRYSQGEAFF | TGTGCCAGCAGGTATTCACAGGGTGAAGCTTTCTTT
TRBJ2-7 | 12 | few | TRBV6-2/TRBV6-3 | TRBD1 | CASSQGAYEQYF | TGTGCCAGCAGTCAGGGGGCCTACGAGCAGTACTTC
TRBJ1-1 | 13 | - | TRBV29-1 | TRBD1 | CSVGTGLNTEAFF | TGCAGCGTCGGGACAGGGTTGAACACTGAAGCTTTCTTT
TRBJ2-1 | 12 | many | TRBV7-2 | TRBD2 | CASSGSGVQQFF | TGTGCCAGCAGCGGTAGCGGGGTACAGCAGTTCTTC
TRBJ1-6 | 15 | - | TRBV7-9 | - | CASSLTRDHNSPLHF | TGTGCCAGCAGCCTTACACGGGACCATAATTCACCCCTCCACTTT
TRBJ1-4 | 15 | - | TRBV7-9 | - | CASSLWARHNEKLFF | TGTGCCAGCAGCTTGTGGGCGCGGCATAATGAAAAACTGTTTTTT
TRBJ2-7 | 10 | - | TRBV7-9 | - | CASSVAELYF | TGTGCCAGCAGCGTCGCAGAACTGTACTTC
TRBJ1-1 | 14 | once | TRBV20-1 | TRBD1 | CSAYPGTVNTEAFF | TGCAGTGCTTATCCCGGGACAGTCAACACTGAAGCTTTCTTT